The subject of this entry is one TCR beta chain. This sample stems from a study of CDR3 diversity in severe acne. TCRdb re-called the PCR reads with MiXCR, one entry per CDR3 protein. The table records roughly 100,000 distinct CDR3 sequences, 51% of them present only once. Germline CDR1 and CDR2: MDHEN and SYDVKM. CDR3 length: 11 amino acids. The V end was cut by 5 bases, the J end by 12 bases, with 11 bases between. This rearrangement joins TRBV28 to TRBJ2-1; tentatively, D is TRBD2 (6 bases). Input material: blood. This sequence was found in a male donor with acne. CDR3 bases: TGTGCCAGCAGTCCCCGGGGGTGGCAGTTCTTC. This gives the protein CASSPRGWQFF. Full variable domain (outside the CDR3, taken from reference TRBV28 and TRBJ2-1): DVKVTQSSRYLVKRTGEKVFLECVQDMDHENMFWYRQDPGLGLRLIYFSYDVKMKEKGDIPEGYSVSREKKERFSLILESASTNQTSMYLCASSPRGWQFFGPGTRLTVL.